The T cell receptor beta chain under discussion was sequenced for a study of blood T cell repertoires in COVID-19. Germline V CDR1 and CDR2: SGHTA, FQGNSA. Trimming took 1 base from V and 1 from J, leaving 10 bases between them. CDR3 length: 15 amino acids. Measured with immunoSEQ multiplex PCR; TCRdb has only the in-frame clones, and not every one. This table has around 200,000 clones, around 80% appearing once. The TCR originated in a human donor in a cohort sampled during active COVID-19. The material sequenced was peripheral blood. The V gene is TRBV7-2, the J gene TRBJ1-1; maybe TRBD1 (6 bases). CDR3 protein: CASSLVGHSNTEAFF. For the CDR3, the DNA is TGTGCCAGCAGCTTAGTGGGACACTCGAACACTGAAGCTTTCTTT.